This TCR beta chain was recorded in a study of cytomegalovirus exposure and HLA in healthy donors. About the research overall: From HLA-typed donors, an early data release held around 85 million unique TCRs.

V lost 5 bases and J lost 5, with 6 bases in between. Looked up from germline, CDR1 is MNHEY and CDR2 is SMNVEV (reference sequence). CDR3 size: 12 residues. A word on this clone: Its matching antigen is unknown.

13 Jbeta primers and 60 Vbeta primers were used for the PCR. Generated by immunoSEQ multiplex PCR, the TCRdb table keeps only in-frame clones and is missing some. Of approximately 160,000 clones listed, approximately 85% are singletons. General study points: Within an earlier analysis, most TCR beta V segments proved productive either about 87% or about 30% of the time. Information on immune exposure was restricted to one variable (CMV serostatus). In vitro data verified a few CMV-associated chains as specific for CMV antigens.

The TCR originated in a girl between 5 and 17 years old in good health and CMV-seropositive. The V gene is TRBV27, the J gene TRBJ2-2; D ambiguous. Sequenced input: PBMCs. This CDR3 reads CASSPLTGELFF. CDR3 nucleotide sequence: TGTGCCAGCAGTCCTTTAACCGGGGAGCTGTTTTTT.